Listed below are T cell receptor beta chains from one sample, sequenced in a study of naive and memory T cell subsets. From the UMI-ligation and nested PCR reads, TCRdb called clonotypes with MiXCR, one entry per CDR3 protein. The profile shows roughly 140,000 distinct CDR3 sequences, approximately 17% of them singletons. Sequenced: naive CD4+ T cells from blood. All receptors come from a human donor in good health. Each CDR3 is given with its conserved first and last residue. A D gene is named only where the DNA matches it firmly. A row's size may be missing; if present it is once, few, many or a size class.

J gene,clone size,V gene,D gene,CDR3 length,CDR3 DNA,CDR3 protein
TRBJ2-3,many,TRBV4-1,NA,17,TGCGCCAGCAGCCCCGCGGCGGCAGCCTCTAGCACAGATACGCAGTATTTT,CASSPAAAASSTDTQYF
TRBJ1-6,NA,TRBV30,NA,14,TGTGCCTGGAGTGTGCAAGAATATAATTCACCCCTCCACTTT,CAWSVQEYNSPLHF
TRBJ2-1,NA,TRBV20-1,TRBD2,14,TGCAGTGCTCCTCCTAGCGGGAAGGGAGATGAGCAGTTCTTC,CSAPPSGKGDEQFF
TRBJ2-4,many,TRBV7-9,TRBD1,14,TGTGCCAGCAGCCTCGATCACACAGGGGACATTCAGTACTTC,CASSLDHTGDIQYF
TRBJ2-5,NA,TRBV6-5,TRBD1,15,TGTGCCAGCAGTTACTCGGGGACAGCACAAGAGACCCAGTACTTC,CASSYSGTAQETQYF
TRBJ1-5,few,TRBV27,NA,17,TGTGCCAGCTATCCTCTCGGCGAGGGTCGGCCGGGGCAGCCCCAGCATTTT,CASYPLGEGRPGQPQHF
TRBJ2-2,NA,TRBV4-1,TRBD1,17,TGCGCCAGCAGCCAAGCTGGGGACAGGGCGAACACCGGGGAGCTGTTTTTT,CASSQAGDRANTGELFF
TRBJ1-1,few,TRBV5-4,NA,17,TGTGCCAGCAGCCCCGGAATGATGGGGCAGGGTCCCACTGAAGCTTTCTTT,CASSPGMMGQGPTEAFF
TRBJ2-3,many,TRBV6-2/TRBV6-3,TRBD1,13,TGTGCCAGCAGACGACAGGGATCAGATACGCAGTATTTT,CASRRQGSDTQYF
TRBJ1-2,few,TRBV7-2,NA,14,TGTGCCAGCAGCTTAGCTAACAGGAACTATGGCTACACCTTC,CASSLANRNYGYTF
TRBJ2-1,few,TRBV29-1,TRBD2,15,TGCAGCGTCCGGAAGGCGGTAGCGGGAGAGGATGAGCAGTTCTTC,CSVRKAVAGEDEQFF
TRBJ1-1,NA,TRBV7-9,NA,16,TGTGCCAGCAGCTTGGCAACAGAGACCATGAACACTGAAGCTTTCTTT,CASSLATETMNTEAFF
TRBJ1-1,NA,TRBV4-1,NA,15,TGCGCCAGCAGCCACAAACGGCTGGTGAACACTGAAGCTTTCTTT,CASSHKRLVNTEAFF
TRBJ2-1,NA,TRBV7-3,TRBD2,16,TGTGCCAGCAGCTCCAGGACTAGCGGGAGTTCGGTTGAGCAGTTCTTC,CASSSRTSGSSVEQFF
TRBJ1-5,NA,TRBV10-3,TRBD1,16,TGTGCCATCAGTGAGGAGGGACAGGGACAGAATCAGCCCCAGCATTTT,CAISEEGQGQNQPQHF
TRBJ2-1,NA,TRBV6-2/TRBV6-3,NA,14,TGTGCCAGCAGGCGTGGGGGCTCCTACAATGAGCAGTTCTTC,CASRRGGSYNEQFF
TRBJ2-5,NA,TRBV30,TRBD2,15,TGTGCCTCAACATTAGCGGGACACCCCGCGGAGACCCAGTACTTC,CASTLAGHPAETQYF
TRBJ2-7,NA,TRBV20-1,NA,12,TGCAGTGCTAGAGGGAGGGACCACGAGCAGTACTTC,CSARGRDHEQYF
TRBJ2-2,NA,TRBV20-1,NA,13,TGCAGTGCTAGTTCAACGAACACCGGGGAGCTGGTTTTT,CSASSTNTGELVF
TRBJ2-7,NA,TRBV12-3/TRBV12-4,TRBD2,15,TGTGCCAGCAGTTTCCTGGGGGGGGGAGTCTACGAGCAGTACTTC,CASSFLGGGVYEQYF
TRBJ2-5,NA,TRBV7-2,NA,13,TGTGCCAGCAGAGGGACCCCGGGGGAGACCCAGTACTTC,CASRGTPGETQYF
TRBJ1-5,many,TRBV6-6,NA,14,TGTGCCAGCAGTTACTCGCCCGGCCTTCAGCCCCAGCATTTT,CASSYSPGLQPQHF
TRBJ2-1,NA,TRBV20-1,TRBD2,12,TGCAGTGCCGCCTTAGCGGGAGTGGAGCAGTTCTTC,CSAALAGVEQFF
TRBJ2-3,few,TRBV18,NA,14,TGTGCCAGCTCACCAAGGGGAATCACAGATACGCAGTATTTT,CASSPRGITDTQYF
TRBJ2-4,NA,TRBV7-8,NA,16,TGTGCCAGCAGCTTAGATTCGTCGCGAGCCAAAAACATTCAGTACTTC,CASSLDSSRAKNIQYF
TRBJ1-2,NA,TRBV29-1,TRBD1,15,TGCAGCGTGGTACAGGGGTCGGTCCCTAACTATGGCTACACCTTC,CSVVQGSVPNYGYTF
TRBJ2-2,NA,TRBV5-1,NA,16,TGCGCCAGCAGCTTAGTAGCAGACGCGAACACCGGGGAGCTGTTTTTT,CASSLVADANTGELFF
TRBJ2-1,few,TRBV7-9,TRBD1,14,TGTGCCAGCAGCTTAGTCGGACAGGTTAGTGAGCAGTTCTTC,CASSLVGQVSEQFF
TRBJ1-4,NA,TRBV5-5,NA,15,TGTGCCAGCAGCCAGACGGTAGCAACTAATGAAAAACTGTTTTTT,CASSQTVATNEKLFF
TRBJ2-1,NA,TRBV18,TRBD2,17,TGTGCCAGCTCATCAAAGGGACTAGCGGGGACCTACAATGAGCAGTTCTTC,CASSSKGLAGTYNEQFF
TRBJ2-1,NA,TRBV7-9,TRBD2,13,TGTGCCAGCAGCTTAGCTAGCGGGAATGAGCAGTTCTTC,CASSLASGNEQFF
TRBJ2-5,NA,TRBV7-2,NA,16,TGTGCCAGCAGCTTAGTTGCCCTACTAGGGCAAGAGACCCAGTACTTC,CASSLVALLGQETQYF
TRBJ1-5,NA,TRBV30,NA,13,TGTGGCTGGAGCGCGGCAGGGAATCAGCCCCAGCATTTT,CGWSAAGNQPQHF
TRBJ2-7,few,TRBV12-3/TRBV12-4,TRBD1,16,TGTGCCAGCAGTTTAGGGCCGGGACAGGGGGCTGACGAGCAGTACTTC,CASSLGPGQGADEQYF
TRBJ2-7,NA,TRBV21-1,NA,14,TGTGCCAGCAGCAAAGGCCAGGCGCTCTACGAGCAGTACTTC,CASSKGQALYEQYF
TRBJ2-1,once,TRBV20-1,TRBD2,16,TGCAGTGCAAGAGCGGCTAGCGGGCGGTCCTACAATGAGCAGTTCTTC,CSARAASGRSYNEQFF
TRBJ2-3,few,TRBV30,NA,12,TGTGCCTGGAGTAAAGACTCAGATACGCAGTATTTT,CAWSKDSDTQYF
TRBJ2-5,many,TRBV12-3/TRBV12-4,NA,13,TGTGCCAGCAGTCGACGGACGGTAGGGACCCAGTACTTC,CASSRRTVGTQYF
TRBJ2-3,NA,TRBV20-1,TRBD2,13,TGCAGTGTCCCTAGCGGAGTTGGGGATACGCAGTATTTT,CSVPSGVGDTQYF
TRBJ2-3,NA,TRBV5-1,TRBD2,19,TGCGCCAGCAGCTATACTAGCGGGAGGGCCATCATCCCGCAGGATACGCAGTATTTT,CASSYTSGRAIIPQDTQYF
TRBJ2-1,once,TRBV7-9,NA,12,TGTGCCAGCAGCTTAGCGCAAGCGGAGCAGTTCTTC,CASSLAQAEQFF
TRBJ2-1,NA,TRBV30,TRBD2,14,TGTGCGGCGGAACTAGCGGAGCAGGAGAATGAGCAGTTCTTC,CAAELAEQENEQFF
TRBJ2-3,NA,TRBV3-1,TRBD2,16,TGTGCCAGCAGCTCCACTAGCGGGAGGAAAACAGATACGCAGTATTTT,CASSSTSGRKTDTQYF
TRBJ2-3,many,TRBV18,NA,15,TGTGCCAGCTCACCACTCTCTGGGAGCACAGATACGCAGTATTTT,CASSPLSGSTDTQYF
TRBJ2-1,NA,TRBV7-2,TRBD1,15,TGTGCCAGCAGCCTGTCGACAGGGGGTCTCGATGAGCAGTTCTTC,CASSLSTGGLDEQFF
TRBJ1-4,NA,TRBV6-6,NA,16,TGTGCCAGCAGTTACTTAACAGGTGCAACTAATGAAAAACTGTTTTTT,CASSYLTGATNEKLFF
TRBJ2-2,NA,TRBV12-3/TRBV12-4,NA,13,TGTGCCAGCAACCTGGACAACACCGGGGAGCTGTTTTTT,CASNLDNTGELFF
TRBJ2-2,NA,TRBV3-1,TRBD1,15,TGTGCCAGCAGCCCCCGGACAGGGGATGGCGGGGAGCTGTTTTTT,CASSPRTGDGGELFF
TRBJ2-7,few,TRBV3-1,NA,12,TGTGCCAGCAGCCAAGAGGTTTACGAGCAGTACTTC,CASSQEVYEQYF
TRBJ2-7,many,TRBV19,NA,16,TGTGCCAGTAGTATAGTTTTCGGGAAAAGCTCCTACGAGCAGTACTTC,CASSIVFGKSSYEQYF
TRBJ2-7,many,TRBV28,TRBD2,14,TGTGCCAGCAGTTTAGCGGGAGCCTCCTACGAGCAGTACTTC,CASSLAGASYEQYF
TRBJ2-7,few,TRBV20-1,NA,15,TGCAGTGCTAGAACCTACCGGGGGTTCTCCTACGAGCAGTACTTC,CSARTYRGFSYEQYF
TRBJ2-6,few,TRBV5-1,NA,15,TGCGCCAGCAGCTTGGAAGGGCCTGGGGCCAACGTCCTGACTTTC,CASSLEGPGANVLTF
TRBJ2-5,NA,TRBV5-4,TRBD2,15,TGTGCCAGCAGCCGGCCTCCTAGCGGCCAAGAGACCCAGTACTTC,CASSRPPSGQETQYF
TRBJ2-1,few,TRBV2,NA,14,TGTGCCAGCAGTGAAGCCAGAGTGGCCAATGAGCAGTTCTTC,CASSEARVANEQFF
TRBJ2-1,few,TRBV4-1,NA,16,TGCGCCAGCAGCCAAGTTCGAGGGTTGGGCTACAATGAGCAGTTCTTC,CASSQVRGLGYNEQFF
TRBJ1-5,few,TRBV12-3/TRBV12-4,TRBD1,15,TGTGCCAGCAGGAGGGGACAGGGCGAAGGGCAGCCCCAGCATTTT,CASRRGQGEGQPQHF
TRBJ1-1,few,TRBV6-5,NA,16,TGTGCCAGCAGCTCACATTTGGACTGGACGAACACTGAAGCTTTCTTT,CASSSHLDWTNTEAFF
TRBJ2-7,NA,TRBV18,TRBD1,14,TGTGCCAGCTCCGCCGGGACAGGGGTCCACGAGCAGTACTTC,CASSAGTGVHEQYF